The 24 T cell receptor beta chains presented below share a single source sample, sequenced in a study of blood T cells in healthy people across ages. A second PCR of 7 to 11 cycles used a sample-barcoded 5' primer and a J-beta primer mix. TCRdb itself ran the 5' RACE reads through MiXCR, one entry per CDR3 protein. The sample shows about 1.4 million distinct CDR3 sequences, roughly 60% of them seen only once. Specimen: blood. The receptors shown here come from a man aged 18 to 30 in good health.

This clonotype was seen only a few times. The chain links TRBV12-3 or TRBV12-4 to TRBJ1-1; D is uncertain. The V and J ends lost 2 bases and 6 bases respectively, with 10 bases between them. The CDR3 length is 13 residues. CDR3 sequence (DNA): TGTGCCAGCAGTTTACAATCTGGGTCTGAAGCTTTCTTT. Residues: CASSLQSGSEAFF.

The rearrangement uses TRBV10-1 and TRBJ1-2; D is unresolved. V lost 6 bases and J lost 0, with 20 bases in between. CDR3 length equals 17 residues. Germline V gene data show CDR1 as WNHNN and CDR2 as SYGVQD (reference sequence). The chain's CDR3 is CASSPSPGHEANYGYTF. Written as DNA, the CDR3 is TGCGCCAGCAGCCCGAGCCCGGGCCATGAAGCTAACTATGGCTACACCTTC.

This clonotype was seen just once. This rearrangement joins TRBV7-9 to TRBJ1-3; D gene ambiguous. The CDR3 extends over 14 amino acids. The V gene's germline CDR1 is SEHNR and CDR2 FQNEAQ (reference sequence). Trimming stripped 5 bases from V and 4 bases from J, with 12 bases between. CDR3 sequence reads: CASSPLVGGNTIYF. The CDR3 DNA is TGTGCCAGCAGCCCCCTCGTTGGGGGAAACACCATATATTTT.

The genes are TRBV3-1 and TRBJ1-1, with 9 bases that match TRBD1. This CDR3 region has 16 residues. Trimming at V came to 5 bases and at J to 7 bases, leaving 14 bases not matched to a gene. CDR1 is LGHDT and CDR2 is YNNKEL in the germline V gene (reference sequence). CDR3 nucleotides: TGTGCCAGCAGCTCTCCTAGGGACAGGGCGCGTTTTGAAGCTTTCTTT. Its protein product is CASSSPRDRARFEAFF.

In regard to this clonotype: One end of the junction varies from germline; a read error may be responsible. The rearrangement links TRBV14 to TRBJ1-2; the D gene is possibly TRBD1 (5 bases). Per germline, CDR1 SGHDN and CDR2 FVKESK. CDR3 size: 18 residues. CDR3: CASSQGRGNAFLNYGYTF. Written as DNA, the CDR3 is TGCGCCAGCAGCCAAGGGCGGGGGAACGCATTTCTGAACTATGGCTACACCTTC.

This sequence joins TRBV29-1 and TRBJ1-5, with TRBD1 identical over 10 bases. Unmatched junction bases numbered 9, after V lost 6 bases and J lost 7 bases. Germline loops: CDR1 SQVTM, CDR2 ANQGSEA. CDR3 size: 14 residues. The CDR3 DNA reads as TGCAGCGTAGCCCCAGGACAGGGGGAGCAGCCCCAGCATTTT. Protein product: CSVAPGQGEQPQHF.

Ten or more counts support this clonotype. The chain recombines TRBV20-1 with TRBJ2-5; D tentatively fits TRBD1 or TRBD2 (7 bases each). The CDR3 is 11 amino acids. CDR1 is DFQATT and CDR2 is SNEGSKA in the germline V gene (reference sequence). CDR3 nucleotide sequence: TGCAGCGCCAGGGGGGGAGAGACCCAGTACTTC. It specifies CSARGGETQYF.

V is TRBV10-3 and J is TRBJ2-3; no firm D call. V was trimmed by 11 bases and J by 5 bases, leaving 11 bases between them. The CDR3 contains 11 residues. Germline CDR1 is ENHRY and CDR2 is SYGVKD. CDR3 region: CAASSGDTQYF. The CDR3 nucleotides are TGTGCCGCATCCTCGGGAGATACGCAGTATTTT.

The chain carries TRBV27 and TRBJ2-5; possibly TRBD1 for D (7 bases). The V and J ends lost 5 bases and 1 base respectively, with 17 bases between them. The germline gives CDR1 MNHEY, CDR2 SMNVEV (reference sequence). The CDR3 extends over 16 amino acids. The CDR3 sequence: CASSPLEGAFQETQYF. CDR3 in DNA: TGTGCCAGCAGTCCCCTGGAGGGGGCCTTCCAAGAGACCCAGTACTTC.

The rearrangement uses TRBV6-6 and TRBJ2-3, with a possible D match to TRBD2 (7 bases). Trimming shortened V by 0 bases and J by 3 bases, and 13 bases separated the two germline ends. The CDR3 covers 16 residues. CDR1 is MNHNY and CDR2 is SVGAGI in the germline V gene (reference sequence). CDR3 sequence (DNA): TGTGCCAGCAGTTACTCGAGTCGGGGGGCGACAGATACGCAGTATTTT. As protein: CASSYSSRGATDTQYF.

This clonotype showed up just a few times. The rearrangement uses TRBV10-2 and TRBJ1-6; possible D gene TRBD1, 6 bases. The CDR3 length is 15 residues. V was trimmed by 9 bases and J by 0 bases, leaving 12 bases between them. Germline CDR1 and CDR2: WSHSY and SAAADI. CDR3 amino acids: CASWDTGSYNSPLHF. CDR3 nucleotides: TGCGCCAGTTGGGACACAGGCTCCTATAATTCACCCCTCCACTTT.

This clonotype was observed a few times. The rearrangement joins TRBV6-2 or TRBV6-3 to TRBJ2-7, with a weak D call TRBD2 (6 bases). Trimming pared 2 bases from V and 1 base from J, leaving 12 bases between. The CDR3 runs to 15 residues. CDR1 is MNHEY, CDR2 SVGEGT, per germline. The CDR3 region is CASSYAPGESYEQYF. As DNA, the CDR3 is TGTGCCAGCAGTTACGCCCCGGGGGAATCCTACGAGCAGTACTTC.

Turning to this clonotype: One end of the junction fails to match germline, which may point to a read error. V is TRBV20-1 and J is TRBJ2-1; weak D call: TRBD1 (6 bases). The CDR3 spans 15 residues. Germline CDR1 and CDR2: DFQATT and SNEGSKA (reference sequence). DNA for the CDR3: TGCAGTGCTGGCACCGGGACACCGTATTACAATAAGCAGTTCTTC. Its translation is CSAGTGTPYYNKQFF.

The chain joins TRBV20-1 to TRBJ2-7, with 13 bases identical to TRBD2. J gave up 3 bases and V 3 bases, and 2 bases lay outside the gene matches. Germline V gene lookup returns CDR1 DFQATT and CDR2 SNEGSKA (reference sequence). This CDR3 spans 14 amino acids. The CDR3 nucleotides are TGCAGTGCTAGGGGACTAGCGGGATACTACGAGCAGTACTTC. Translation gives CSARGLAGYYEQYF.

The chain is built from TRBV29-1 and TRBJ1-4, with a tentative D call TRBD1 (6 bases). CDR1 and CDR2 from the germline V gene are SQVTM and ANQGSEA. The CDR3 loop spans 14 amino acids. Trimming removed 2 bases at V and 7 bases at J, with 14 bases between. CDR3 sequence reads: CSVEFPGEGEKLFF. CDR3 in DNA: TGCAGCGTTGAATTCCCAGGGGAGGGTGAAAAACTGTTTTTT. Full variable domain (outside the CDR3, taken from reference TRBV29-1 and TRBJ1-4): SAVISQKPSRDICQRGTSLTIQCQVDSQVTMMFWYRQQPGQSLTLIATANQGSEATYESGFVIDKFPISRPNLTFSTLTVSNMSPEDSSIYLCSVEFPGEGEKLFFGSGTQLSVL.

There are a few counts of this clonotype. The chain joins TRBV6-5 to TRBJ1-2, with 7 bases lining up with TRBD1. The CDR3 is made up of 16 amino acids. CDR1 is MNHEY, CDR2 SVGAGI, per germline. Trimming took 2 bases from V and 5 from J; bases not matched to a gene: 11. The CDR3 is CASSYPRSDRSYGYTF. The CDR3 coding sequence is TGTGCCAGCAGTTACCCGAGATCGGACAGGAGTTATGGCTACACCTTC.

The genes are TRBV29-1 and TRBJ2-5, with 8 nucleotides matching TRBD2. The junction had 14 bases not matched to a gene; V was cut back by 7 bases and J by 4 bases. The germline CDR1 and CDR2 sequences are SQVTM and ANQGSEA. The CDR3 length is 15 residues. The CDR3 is CSATPSGRVGETQYF. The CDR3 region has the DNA TGCAGCGCCACGCCAAGCGGGAGAGTCGGAGAGACCCAGTACTTC.

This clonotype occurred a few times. The CDR3 reads CASSLSTGAETQYF. CDR3 DNA: TGTGCCAGCAGCTTGAGTACGGGAGCGGAGACCCAGTACTTC. The chain recombines TRBV7-9 with TRBJ2-5; tentative D call: TRBD2 (6 bases). The germline V and J ends were trimmed by 3 bases and 5 bases, with 13 bases remaining between them. From germline, CDR1 is SEHNR and CDR2 FQNEAQ (reference sequence). The CDR3 sequence is 14 residues long.

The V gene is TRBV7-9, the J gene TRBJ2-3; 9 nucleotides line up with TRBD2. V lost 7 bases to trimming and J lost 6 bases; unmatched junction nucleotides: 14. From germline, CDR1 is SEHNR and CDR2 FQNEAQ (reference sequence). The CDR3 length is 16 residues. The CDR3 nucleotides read TGTGCCAGCATCCCCGGCGGGGGGGATGGTTCCGATACGCAGTATTTT. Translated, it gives CASIPGGGDGSDTQYF. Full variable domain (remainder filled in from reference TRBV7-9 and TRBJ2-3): DTGVSQNPRHKITKRGQNVTFRCDPISEHNRLYWYRQTLGQGPEFLTYFQNEAQLEKSRLLSDRFSAERPKGSFSTLEIQRTEQGDSAMYLCASIPGGGDGSDTQYFGPGTRLTVL.

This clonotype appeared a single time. CDR3 DNA: TGTGCTAGTGGTTTTCCCCTATACGGCAGTGAAGCTTTCTTT. It specifies CASGFPLYGSEAFF. This chain connects TRBV12-5 to TRBJ1-1; D unclear. CDR3 length equals 14 residues. V was trimmed by 3 bases and J by 7 bases, leaving 15 bases between them. The V gene's germline CDR1 is LGHNT and CDR2 FRNRAP.

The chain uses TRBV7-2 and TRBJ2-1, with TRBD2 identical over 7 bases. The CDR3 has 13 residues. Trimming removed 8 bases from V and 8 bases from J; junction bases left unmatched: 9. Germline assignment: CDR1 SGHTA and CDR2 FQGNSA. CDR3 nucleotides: TGTGCCAGCCGTCGAGCGGGGTTTCATGAGCAGTTCTTC. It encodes CASRRAGFHEQFF. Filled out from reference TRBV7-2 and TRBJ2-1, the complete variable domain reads GAGVSQSPSNKVTEKGKDVELRCDPISGHTALYWYRQSLGQGLEFLIYFQGNSAPDKSGLPSDRFSAERTGGSVSTLTIQRTQQEDSAVYLCASRRAGFHEQFFGPGTRLTVL.

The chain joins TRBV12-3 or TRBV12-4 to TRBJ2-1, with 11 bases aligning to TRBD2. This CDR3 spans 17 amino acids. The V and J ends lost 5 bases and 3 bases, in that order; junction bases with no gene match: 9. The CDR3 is CASSSLAGGPGYNEQFF. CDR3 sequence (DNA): TGTGCCAGCAGTAGCTTAGCGGGAGGGCCCGGCTACAATGAGCAGTTCTTC.

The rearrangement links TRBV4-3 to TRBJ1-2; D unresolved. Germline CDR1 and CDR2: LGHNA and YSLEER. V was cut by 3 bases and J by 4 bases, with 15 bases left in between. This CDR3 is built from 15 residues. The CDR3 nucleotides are TGCGCCAGCAGCCAGGGTGCCGAAGTCCTCTATGGCTACACCTTC. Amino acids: CASSQGAEVLYGYTF.

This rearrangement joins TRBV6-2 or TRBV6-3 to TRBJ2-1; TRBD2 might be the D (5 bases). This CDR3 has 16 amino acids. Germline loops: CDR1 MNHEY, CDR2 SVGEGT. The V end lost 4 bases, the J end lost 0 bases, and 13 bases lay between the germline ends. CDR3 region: CASSSSGKRSYNEQFF. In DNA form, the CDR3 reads TGTGCCAGCAGTTCAAGCGGAAAACGCTCCTACAATGAGCAGTTCTTC.